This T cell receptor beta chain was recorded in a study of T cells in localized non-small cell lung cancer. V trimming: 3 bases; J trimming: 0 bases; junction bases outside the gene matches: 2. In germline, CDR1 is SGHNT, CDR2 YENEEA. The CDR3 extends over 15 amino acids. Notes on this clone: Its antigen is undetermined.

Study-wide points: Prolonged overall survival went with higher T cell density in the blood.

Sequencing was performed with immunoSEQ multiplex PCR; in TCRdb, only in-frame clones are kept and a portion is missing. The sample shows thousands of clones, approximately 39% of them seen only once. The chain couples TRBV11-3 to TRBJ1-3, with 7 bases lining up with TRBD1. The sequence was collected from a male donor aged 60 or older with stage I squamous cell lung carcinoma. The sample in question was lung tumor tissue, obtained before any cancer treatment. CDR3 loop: CASSLQGGSGNTIYF. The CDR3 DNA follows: TGTGCCAGCAGCTTGCAGGGGGGCTCTGGAAACACCATATATTTT.